The entry below describes one TCR beta chain. The data derive from a study of blood T cell repertoires in COVID-19. Turning to the study itself: From T cells, B-cell-depleted T cells, or PBMCs came the material, which was cDNA or gDNA.

Germline V lookup: CDR1 MNHNY, CDR2 SVGAGI (reference sequence). V was pared by 6 bases and J by 9 bases, with 9 bases between. The CDR3 has 11 amino acids. As processed by the authors: Counts of nucleated cells, estimated from reference gene primer amplification, were obtained. Profiled with immunoSEQ multiplex PCR; TCRdb holds only in-frame clones, not every one. V and J calls and clone size are given by that table; D and trimming were obtained from the DNA. The data hold around 26,000 clones, with about 92% observed a single time. The specimen was peripheral blood. This clonotype originated in a human donor in a cohort sampled during active COVID-19. The rearrangement joins TRBV6-6 to TRBJ2-4; D not resolved. The CDR3 sequence is CASRFTGIQYF. CDR3 nucleotides: TGTGCCAGCAGGTTTACGGGCATTCAGTACTTC.